Included here is one T cell receptor beta chain sequence, with context. Its antigen remains unidentified. For blood and skin samples, reverse transcription used TCR alpha and beta constant primers. TCRdb reprocessed the 5' RACE reads via MiXCR and lists one record per CDR3 protein. The sample has about 26,000 distinct CDR3 sequences; roughly 23% are singletons. These data come from a study of naive and memory T cell subsets. Whole-blood samples were approximately 2.6 ml of peripheral blood from healthy adult volunteers. General study points: TCR transcript changes with activation or differentiation may affect this RNA method.

This CDR3 has 15 residues. Per the germline V gene, CDR1 is SGHTA and CDR2 is FQGNSA. Unmatched junction bases numbered 1, after V lost 2 bases and J lost 3 bases. V usage is TRBV7-2 and J usage is TRBJ2-1; 10 bases match TRBD2. This clonotype originated in a female donor in good health. CDR3 sequence reads: CASSLRTSGYNEQFF. DNA for the CDR3: TGTGCCAGCAGCTTACGGACTAGCGGCTACAATGAGCAGTTCTTC.